Below, one T cell receptor (beta chain) is given with its context. The sample originates from a study of blood T cell repertoires in COVID-19. This table comes from immunoSEQ multiplex PCR, and its TCRdb copy is limited to in-frame clones, with some not included. The sample includes about 130,000 clones, roughly 86% of them seen just once. Trimming removed 4 bases from V and 1 base from J; junction bases left unmatched: 1. CDR1 is WNHNN, CDR2 SYGVQD, per germline (reference sequence). The CDR3 totals 14 residues. This chain links TRBV10-1 with TRBJ2-7; 10 positions match TRBD2. The TCR was taken from an older woman with COVID-19, enrolled during active disease. The specimen was peripheral blood. CDR3 amino acids: CASSGTSGSYEQYF. CDR3 DNA: TGCGCCAGCAGTGGGACTAGCGGTTCCTACGAGCAGTACTTC.